The entry that follows covers one T cell receptor beta chain sequence. Its antigen remains unidentified. Method: immunoSEQ multiplex PCR; TCRdb's copy keeps in-frame clones and lacks some. This sample has about 130,000 clones; approximately 91% occur once, and the top ten carry 1.5% to 2%. The data stem from a study of T cell responses to AZD1222 COVID-19 vaccine. Study conclusions and caveats: Clonal diversity may have been underestimated in mostly white British donors. Baseline serostatus was positive in only a handful of AZD1222 recipients. Variant regions that are unmutated are reportedly the target of nearly half of spike-specific TCRs. It was only after the peak T cell response that any repertoires were sampled.

This CDR3 region has 17 residues. Germline CDR1 is LGHNA and CDR2 is YSLEER. With V trimmed by 0 bases and J by 5 bases, 9 bases remained unmatched. Sequencing was performed on peripheral blood, taken on day 0 of AZD1222 vaccination. J is TRBJ2-2 and V is TRBV4-3; 7 nucleotides line up with TRBD1. The TCR was taken from an adult in good health. CDR3 amino acids: CASSQDINRGITGELFF. DNA of the CDR3: TGCGCCAGCAGCCAAGATATTAACAGGGGTATTACCGGGGAGCTGTTTTTT.